This TCR beta chain was profiled in a study of blood T cell repertoires in COVID-19. Clinical history reported by participants formed the basis on which cohorts were assigned. Cohort 3 donors were reported recovered after two negative PCRs, clearance, or symptom resolution. The data were produced by immunoSEQ multiplex PCR, yet TCRdb's version contains in-frame clones alone and is incomplete. The table lists some 320,000 clones, around nine tenths of them singletons. There are 14 residues in the CDR3. V was clipped by 4 bases and J by 6 bases; unmatched bases: 6. The V gene's germline CDR1 is SGHRS and CDR2 YFSETQ.

The V call is TRBV5-1, the J call TRBJ1-1, with 10 bases aligning to TRBD1. The TCR sequence derives from a man in his sixties who had recovered from COVID-19. Sequenced material: PBMCs or T cells enriched from blood (not recorded which). The CDR3, as DNA: TGCGCCAGCAGCCAAAGACAGGGGGCGTCTGAAGCTTTCTTT. It encodes CASSQRQGASEAFF.